The 31 T cell receptor beta chains reported below all come from one sample, sequenced in a study of cytotoxic CD8 clonotypes in ibrutinib-treated CLL. Sequenced by immunoSEQ multiplex PCR; TCRdb stores in-frame clones only, minus some. The sample records more than 300,000 clones, about 77% being singletons. Sequenced material: PBMCs, taken before ibrutinib treatment. The receptors stem from a human donor with chronic lymphocytic leukemia.

The sample holds a few counts of this clone. This chain uses TRBV2 with TRBJ2-7, with a possible D match to TRBD1 (6 bases). Trimming took off 8 bases at V and 1 base at J, with 12 bases between the two ends. The CDR3 is 13 residues long. Germline CDR1 reads SNHLY; CDR2 reads FYNNEI. The DNA of the CDR3 is TGTGCCAGCGCTGTTAGGGGGTCCTACGAGCAGTACTTC. This gives the protein CASAVRGSYEQYF.

This chain joins TRBV29-1 and TRBJ1-1; D is perhaps TRBD1 (5 bases). Per the germline V gene, CDR1 is SQVTM and CDR2 is ANQGSEA. This CDR3 region has 12 residues. Trimming took off 6 bases at V and 2 bases at J, with 10 bases between the two ends. CDR3 bases: TGCAGCGTCGAGGACATAAACACTGAAGCTTTCTTT. It is translated as CSVEDINTEAFF.

The V call is TRBV6-6, the J call TRBJ2-7; no definite D call. Between the trimmed V and J ends, which lost 4 bases and 2 bases, there was a span of 9 bases. There are 13 residues in the CDR3. CDR1 and CDR2 (germline): MNHNY, SVGAGI (reference sequence). CDR3 nucleotides: TGTGCCAGCAGTTCCAGCACAGCCTACGAGCAGTACTTC. It encodes CASSSSTAYEQYF.

Written as DNA, the CDR3 is TGCGCCAGCAGCCATGGGACTAGCGGGCAAGAGACCCAGTACTTC. This sequence encodes CASSHGTSGQETQYF. The chain employs TRBV4-1 and TRBJ2-5, with TRBD2 matching over 12 bases. Germline V lookup: CDR1 MGHRA, CDR2 YSYEKL. V lost 3 bases and J lost 2; bases outside the gene matches: 1. The CDR3 spans 15 residues.

The rearrangement links TRBV29-1 to TRBJ2-1; weak D call: TRBD2 (5 bases). Trimming removed 4 bases at V and 8 bases at J, with 15 bases between. CDR1 and CDR2 (germline): SQVTM, ANQGSEA. This CDR3 spans 13 amino acids. The CDR3 bases are TGCAGCGTTGTTGTCGGACTGCAATATGAGCAGTTCTTC. It codes for CSVVVGLQYEQFF.

This clone was counted only a few times. V is TRBV30 and J is TRBJ2-7; D ambiguous. This CDR3 region has 15 residues. The V and J ends lost 2 bases and 1 base respectively, with 15 bases between them. CDR1 is GTSNPN, CDR2 SVGIG, per germline (reference sequence). Here the CDR3 reads CAWSPPVVGSYEQYF. The CDR3, as DNA: TGTGCCTGGAGTCCGCCGGTAGTAGGGTCCTACGAGCAGTACTTC.

The chain is built from TRBV28 and TRBJ2-7; 7 nucleotides agree with TRBD1. The CDR3 sequence is 14 residues long. Germline V gives CDR1 MDHEN, CDR2 SYDVKM. V shed 5 bases, J shed 5 bases, and the junction held 9 bases outside the gene matches. This chain's CDR3 is CASSRRGLDHEQYF. In nucleotides, the CDR3 is TGTGCCAGCAGTCGCAGGGGGTTAGACCACGAGCAGTACTTC.

The rearrangement links TRBV29-1 to TRBJ1-1; no reliable D call. CDR3 length: 12 residues. Trimming shortened V by 4 bases and J by 3 bases, and 9 bases separated the two germline ends. Germline values: CDR1 SQVTM, CDR2 ANQGSEA. CDR3 coding DNA: TGCAGCGTTGTGGTCCTCTACACTGAAGCTTTCTTT. Amino acid sequence: CSVVVLYTEAFF.

This chain links TRBV20-1 with TRBJ2-7, with D perhaps TRBD1 (6 bases). With 4 bases removed from V and 4 bases from J, the gap between germline ends came to 8 bases. The CDR3 runs to 11 residues. CDR1 DFQATT and CDR2 SNEGSKA come from the germline V gene (reference sequence). DNA of the CDR3: TGCAGTGCTAACCAGGGGTACGAGCAGTACTTC. Residues: CSANQGYEQYF.

The V and J genes are TRBV5-1 and TRBJ2-7, with a weak D call TRBD1 (5 bases). V was pared by 0 bases and J by 2 bases, with 9 bases between. This CDR3 region has 14 residues. CDR1 and CDR2 from the germline V gene are SGHRS and YFSETQ. The CDR3 bases are TGCGCCAGCAGCTTGGATCCAGGGCCCTACGAGCAGTACTTC. Its protein product is CASSLDPGPYEQYF.

The chain couples TRBV25-1 to TRBJ1-2; TRBD1 is a possible D gene (5 bases). Deletions cut 1 base from V and 5 bases from J, with 11 bases between. From germline, CDR1 is MGHDK and CDR2 SYGVNS. The CDR3 totals 14 residues. CDR3 DNA: TGTGCCAGCAGTGAATCCTTGGGGGGTTATGGCTACACCTTC. This translates into CASSESLGGYGYTF.

The rearrangement links TRBV9 to TRBJ2-1, with 8 bases that match TRBD1. Germline assignment: CDR1 SGDLS and CDR2 YYNGEE. Trimming removed 4 bases from V and 2 bases from J; junction bases left unmatched: 5. The CDR3 loop spans 15 amino acids. CDR3 DNA sequence: TGTGCCAGCAGCCCCACGGGACAGGCCTACAATGAGCAGTTCTTC. Protein sequence: CASSPTGQAYNEQFF.

This clone was detected once. The genes are TRBV7-2 and TRBJ2-5; 8 positions match TRBD2. V gave up 4 bases and J gave up 6 bases; unmatched junction bases: 13. The CDR3 runs 16 residues. Germline CDR1 and CDR2: SGHTA and FQGNSA. DNA for the CDR3: TGTGCCAGCAGCTGGAAAGCGGGAGAGGTCACAAAGACCCAGTACTTC. Its translation: CASSWKAGEVTKTQYF. The variable domain in full, with the rest retrieved from reference TRBV7-2 and TRBJ2-5, is GAGVSQSPSNKVTEKGKDVELRCDPISGHTALYWYRQSLGQGLEFLIYFQGNSAPDKSGLPSDRFSAERTGGSVSTLTIQRTQQEDSAVYLCASSWKAGEVTKTQYFGPGTRLLVL.

This clone has only one observation. This chain uses TRBV11-3 with TRBJ2-5; TRBD2 agrees at 8 bases. Losses at the gene ends were 1 base for V and 3 bases for J; bases not matched to a gene: 7. CDR1 is SGHNT, CDR2 YENEEA, per germline. This CDR3 spans 16 amino acids. The CDR3 coding sequence is TGTGCCAGCAGCTTAGGAGATACTAGCGGAGAAGAGACCCAGTACTTC. The encoded protein is CASSLGDTSGEETQYF.

The chain links TRBV9 to TRBJ2-7; TRBD2 matches at 9 bases. There are 16 residues in the CDR3. Germline CDR1 and CDR2: SGDLS and YYNGEE. With V trimmed by 0 bases and J by 6 bases, 10 bases remained unmatched. CDR3 region: CASSVALAGSPTEQYF. The CDR3 DNA sequence: TGTGCCAGCAGCGTAGCTCTAGCGGGGAGCCCTACCGAGCAGTACTTC.

The chain employs TRBV30 and TRBJ2-7; 11 bases match TRBD1. CDR1 is GTSNPN and CDR2 is SVGIG in the germline V gene (reference sequence). The J segment lost 6 bases and the V segment lost 1 base, leaving 5 bases of the junction unmatched. This CDR3 comprises 14 residues. For the CDR3, the DNA is TGTGCCTGGAGTGCCGGGACAGGGGGACGCGAGCAGTACTTC. Its translation is CAWSAGTGGREQYF.

The chain joins TRBV29-1 to TRBJ1-4; D is ambiguous. The CDR3 spans 12 residues. Germline values: CDR1 SQVTM, CDR2 ANQGSEA. V lost 4 bases and J 8 bases, leaving 11 bases between the germline ends. CDR3: CSVGWVGEKLFF. Written as DNA, the CDR3 is TGCAGCGTTGGCTGGGTTGGCGAAAAACTGTTTTTT. The complete variable domain, with remaining parts taken from reference TRBV29-1 and TRBJ1-4, reads SAVISQKPSRDICQRGTSLTIQCQVDSQVTMMFWYRQQPGQSLTLIATANQGSEATYESGFVIDKFPISRPNLTFSTLTVSNMSPEDSSIYLCSVGWVGEKLFFGSGTQLSVL.

V is TRBV30 and J is TRBJ2-5; 10 bases match TRBD1. The CDR3 has 13 residues. V shed 5 bases and J 5 bases; nucleotides not matched to a gene: 5. Germline CDR1 and CDR2: GTSNPN and SVGIG (reference sequence). The CDR3: CAWRDRGRETQYF. The CDR3 DNA is TGTGCCTGGCGAGACAGGGGGCGGGAGACCCAGTACTTC.

This clone was recorded once. The V and J genes are TRBV2 and TRBJ2-7, with 7 bases matching TRBD2. CDR1 is SNHLY, CDR2 FYNNEI, per germline. There are 13 residues in the CDR3. V lost 3 bases and J lost 6; bases outside the gene matches: 5. CDR3 sequence reads: CASSEAGESEQYF. The DNA of the CDR3 is TGTGCCAGCAGTGAGGCGGGAGAGAGCGAGCAGTACTTC.

The rearrangement uses TRBV27 and TRBJ2-1, with 9 bases matching TRBD2. Germline V gene lookup returns CDR1 MNHEY and CDR2 SMNVEV (reference sequence). V lost 2 bases to trimming and J lost 5 bases; unmatched junction nucleotides: 13. This CDR3 contains 18 residues. The CDR3 DNA reads TGTGCCAGCAGTTTAAGATCTGGGTCTAGCGGGACGCACAATGAGCAGTTCTTC. Translated: CASSLRSGSSGTHNEQFF.

V and J are TRBV7-8 and TRBJ2-5, with D perhaps TRBD1 or TRBD2 (5 bases each). Trimming removed 3 bases from V and 5 bases from J, with 13 bases in between. The CDR3 covers 14 residues. The germline gives CDR1 SGHVS, CDR2 FQNEAQ. The CDR3 region is CASSFRGLRETQYF. The CDR3 DNA sequence: TGTGCCAGCAGCTTCCGGGGCCTCAGGGAGACCCAGTACTTC.

The J gene is TRBJ2-7, the V gene TRBV5-1; TRBD1 matches at 7 bases. CDR1 and CDR2 from the germline V gene are SGHRS and YFSETQ. The CDR3 is made up of 13 amino acids. With 2 bases clipped from V and 5 bases from J, the junction kept 4 bases outside the gene matches. This CDR3 is CASSFTGANEQYF. As DNA, the CDR3 is TGCGCCAGCAGCTTTACAGGGGCGAACGAGCAGTACTTC. The whole variable domain, filled in from reference TRBV5-1 and TRBJ2-7, reads KAGVTQTPRYLIKTRGQQVTLSCSPISGHRSVSWYQQTPGQGLQFLFEYFSETQRNKGNFPGRFSGRQFSNSRSEMNVSTLELGDSALYLCASSFTGANEQYFGPGTRLTVT.

The rearrangement links TRBV5-1 to TRBJ2-5, with a weak D call TRBD1 (6 bases). Germline V gene lookup returns CDR1 SGHRS and CDR2 YFSETQ. The CDR3 consists of 13 residues. Trimming removed 4 bases from V and 4 bases from J, with 11 bases in between. CDR3 amino acids: CASSLQGSETQYF. CDR3 nucleotide sequence: TGCGCCAGCAGCCTGCAGGGGTCAGAGACCCAGTACTTC.

The chain carries TRBV11-2 and TRBJ2-7; 13 bases line up with TRBD2. In germline, CDR1 is SGHAT, CDR2 FQNNGV. The CDR3 loop spans 15 amino acids. After removal of 5 bases from V and 7 bases from J, the junction contained 8 bases not matched to a gene. CDR3 amino acids: CASSPGLAGVREQYF. The CDR3 region has the DNA TGTGCCAGCAGCCCAGGACTAGCGGGAGTAAGAGAGCAGTACTTC.

This clone was seen a single time. The chain is built from TRBV14 and TRBJ2-3; 8 nucleotides agree with TRBD1. The V gene end was trimmed by 1 base and the J gene end by 2 bases; junction bases not matched to a gene: 5. Per germline, CDR1 SGHDN and CDR2 FVKESK. There are 16 residues in the CDR3. The CDR3 here is CASSQGLDRDTDTQYF. The CDR3 DNA sequence: TGTGCCAGCAGCCAAGGGTTGGACAGGGACACAGATACGCAGTATTTT.

The V call is TRBV5-1, the J call TRBJ1-1; 9 bases match TRBD1. CDR3 length equals 14 residues. V dropped 0 bases and J dropped 4; count of bases not matched to a gene: 1. Germline V gives CDR1 SGHRS, CDR2 YFSETQ. In DNA, the CDR3 is TGCGCCAGCAGCTTGGGGGGACAGGGCACTGAAGCTTTCTTT. Amino acids: CASSLGGQGTEAFF.

The J gene is TRBJ1-1, the V gene TRBV28; possible D gene TRBD1, 5 bases. The CDR3 is made up of 13 amino acids. Trimming shortened V by 4 bases and J by 3 bases, and 9 bases separated the two germline ends. Germline CDR1 MDHEN, CDR2 SYDVKM. The CDR3 spells CASSWGTDTEAFF. The CDR3 region has the DNA TGTGCCAGCAGTTGGGGGACGGACACTGAAGCTTTCTTT.

This clone appeared once. The CDR3 region is CASSLGEGRSNEQFF. DNA of the CDR3: TGTGCCAGCAGCTTGGGTGAGGGAAGGAGCAATGAGCAGTTCTTC. This chain connects TRBV5-4 to TRBJ2-1, with TRBD2 as a possible D gene (5 bases). V lost 0 bases, J lost 6 bases, and 13 bases lay in between. Germline CDR1 reads SGHNT; CDR2 reads YYREEE (reference sequence). CDR3 size: 15 residues.

Only a few counts were recorded for this clone. V and J are TRBV29-1 and TRBJ2-1; weak D call: TRBD1 (5 bases). Per germline, CDR1 SQVTM and CDR2 ANQGSEA. CDR3 length: 13 amino acids. Trimming took off 3 bases at V and 0 bases at J, with 6 bases between the two ends. CDR3 bases: TGCAGCGTTGACAGGGACTCCTACAATGAGCAGTTCTTC. Protein: CSVDRDSYNEQFF.

This chain uses TRBV19 with TRBJ2-1, with 14 bases lining up with TRBD2. The CDR3 sequence is 16 residues long. Germline loops: CDR1 LNHDA, CDR2 SQIVND (reference sequence). The junction had 9 bases not matched to a gene; V was cut back by 7 bases and J by 7 bases. The CDR3 loop is CASTFLGLAGANEQFF. In DNA form, the CDR3 reads TGTGCCAGTACCTTCCTGGGACTAGCGGGAGCAAATGAGCAGTTCTTC.

The sample holds a few counts of this clone. V usage is TRBV6-6 and J usage is TRBJ2-1; D remains unclear. The germline V gene has CDR1 MNHNY and CDR2 SVGAGI (reference sequence). CDR3 length: 13 residues. V was cut by 5 bases and J by 2 bases, with 7 bases left in between. The CDR3 nucleotides are TGTGCCAGCAGTAAACAACCCTACAATGAGCAGTTCTTC. This sequence encodes CASSKQPYNEQFF.